Listed below are T cell receptor beta chains from one sample, sequenced in a study of blood T cell repertoires in COVID-19. Here immunoSEQ multiplex PCR was the method, and the copy in TCRdb shows in-frame clones only, minus some. Here the sample spans approximately 70,000 clones, about 87% being singletons. The sample comprised peripheral blood. These receptors all come from a woman aged 50 to 65 with acute or convalescent COVID-19. Each CDR3 is given with its conserved first and last residue. The order of the fields is J gene, clone size, D gene, V gene, CDR3 DNA, CDR3 protein. The D gene is left open where the match is weak. A clone size is listed for some rows: how often the clone was seen (once, few, many), or a class if it is expanded.

J gene: TRBJ2-6
clone size: .
D gene: TRBD2
V gene: TRBV24-1
CDR3 DNA: TGTGCCACCAGTGGGGGAGGGTATGGGGCCAACGTCCTGACTTTC
CDR3 protein: CATSGGGYGANVLTF

J gene: TRBJ2-1
clone size: .
D gene: TRBD2
V gene: TRBV24-1
CDR3 DNA: TGTGCCACAGGAAGCGGCGGGGGATACAATGAGCAGTTCTTC
CDR3 protein: CATGSGGGYNEQFF

J gene: TRBJ2-3
clone size: .
D gene: .
V gene: TRBV9
CDR3 DNA: TGTGCCAGCAGCGTAGAGGCGGGTGTTGCGGATACGCAGTATTTT
CDR3 protein: CASSVEAGVADTQYF

J gene: TRBJ1-2
clone size: .
D gene: TRBD1
V gene: TRBV3-1/TRBV3-2
CDR3 DNA: TGTGCCAGCAGCCTTAAGGGCGGGACAGGGAGTGGCTACACCTTC
CDR3 protein: CASSLKGGTGSGYTF

J gene: TRBJ2-5
clone size: .
D gene: TRBD2
V gene: TRBV28
CDR3 DNA: TGTGCCAGCACCTTAGCGGGAGGGTCGGAGACCCAGTACTTC
CDR3 protein: CASTLAGGSETQYF

J gene: TRBJ2-3
clone size: .
D gene: TRBD1
V gene: TRBV6-5
CDR3 DNA: TGTGCCAGCAGACTAGGACAGGCTAGCACAGATACGCAGTATTTT
CDR3 protein: CASRLGQASTDTQYF

J gene: TRBJ1-2
clone size: .
D gene: TRBD1
V gene: TRBV2
CDR3 DNA: TGTGCCAGCGGACAGGGGTCGAACTATGGCTACACCTTC
CDR3 protein: CASGQGSNYGYTF

J gene: TRBJ2-5
clone size: .
D gene: TRBD1
V gene: TRBV5-1
CDR3 DNA: TGCGCCAGCGTCTCCATGCCCGGGACAGGCGTACAAGAGACCCAGTACTTC
CDR3 protein: CASVSMPGTGVQETQYF

J gene: TRBJ2-6
clone size: .
D gene: TRBD2
V gene: TRBV12-3/TRBV12-4
CDR3 DNA: TGCGGAGCGGGGTCTGGGGCCAACGTCCTGACTTTC
CDR3 protein: CGAGSGANVLTF

J gene: TRBJ2-1
clone size: .
D gene: TRBD1
V gene: TRBV18
CDR3 DNA: TGTGCCAGCTCACCCGGGACAGTGAATAATGAGCAGTTCTTC
CDR3 protein: CASSPGTVNNEQFF

J gene: TRBJ2-2
clone size: .
D gene: .
V gene: TRBV6-5
CDR3 DNA: TGTGCCAGCAGAGATGGAGTGATTACCGGGGAGCTGTTTTTT
CDR3 protein: CASRDGVITGELFF

J gene: TRBJ1-4
clone size: .
D gene: TRBD1
V gene: TRBV5-6
CDR3 DNA: TGTGCCACCTCGGACAGGGGAGTGCAAAAACTGTTTTTT
CDR3 protein: CATSDRGVQKLFF

J gene: TRBJ2-6
clone size: .
D gene: .
V gene: TRBV5-5
CDR3 DNA: TGTGCCAGCAGCGGAACAGGGTGGGGGGCCAACGTCCTGACTTTC
CDR3 protein: CASSGTGWGANVLTF

J gene: TRBJ2-1
clone size: .
D gene: .
V gene: TRBV27
CDR3 DNA: TGTGCCAGCAGTGCAGCGGGTACCTACAATGAGCAGTTCTTC
CDR3 protein: CASSAAGTYNEQFF

J gene: TRBJ2-2
clone size: .
D gene: .
V gene: TRBV19
CDR3 DNA: TGTGCCAGTAGCCTGTACGGGGAGCTGTTTTTT
CDR3 protein: CASSLYGELFF

J gene: TRBJ1-2
clone size: .
D gene: .
V gene: TRBV18
CDR3 DNA: TGTGCCAGCTCACCGAACCGGGACTTTAACTATGGCTACACCTTC
CDR3 protein: CASSPNRDFNYGYTF

J gene: TRBJ1-3
clone size: once
D gene: TRBD1
V gene: TRBV5-1
CDR3 DNA: TGCGCCAGCAGCTTGGGACAGGGGGCGAGAGGAAACACCATATATTTT
CDR3 protein: CASSLGQGARGNTIYF

J gene: TRBJ1-2
clone size: .
D gene: TRBD1
V gene: TRBV7-9
CDR3 DNA: TGTGCCAGCAGCCCTCCGGACAGGGCCTATGGCTACACCTTC
CDR3 protein: CASSPPDRAYGYTF

J gene: TRBJ2-5
clone size: .
D gene: .
V gene: TRBV7-3
CDR3 DNA: TGTGCCAGCAGCTTAAGTGGCAGGGGGGCAGAGACCCAGTACTTC
CDR3 protein: CASSLSGRGAETQYF

J gene: TRBJ2-7
clone size: .
D gene: TRBD1
V gene: TRBV14
CDR3 DNA: TGTGCCAGCAGCCAAGGACAGGGGCCGGGGGAGTACTTC
CDR3 protein: CASSQGQGPGEYF

J gene: TRBJ2-7
clone size: .
D gene: TRBD2
V gene: TRBV7-9
CDR3 DNA: TGTGCCAGCAGCCCGCTAGCGGTCTACGAGCAGTACTTC
CDR3 protein: CASSPLAVYEQYF

J gene: TRBJ2-7
clone size: once
D gene: .
V gene: TRBV6-2/TRBV6-3
CDR3 DNA: TGTGCCAGCAGTTACCTAGGGGCCGAGCAGTACTTC
CDR3 protein: CASSYLGAEQYF

J gene: TRBJ1-2
clone size: .
D gene: .
V gene: TRBV19
CDR3 DNA: TGTGCCAGTAGGAGGGACTCCATTAACTATGGCTACACCTTC
CDR3 protein: CASRRDSINYGYTF

J gene: TRBJ1-3
clone size: .
D gene: .
V gene: TRBV5-1
CDR3 DNA: TGCGCCAGTTCGATCGACAGTACCTCTGGAAACACCATATATTTT
CDR3 protein: CASSIDSTSGNTIYF

J gene: TRBJ2-2
clone size: .
D gene: .
V gene: TRBV11-3
CDR3 DNA: TGTGCCAGCAGCCTTCACGAGACCGGGGAGCTGTTTTTT
CDR3 protein: CASSLHETGELFF

J gene: TRBJ1-1
clone size: .
D gene: TRBD1
V gene: TRBV15
CDR3 DNA: TGTGCCACCAGCCTGGGACAGGGCAACACTGAAGCTTTCTTT
CDR3 protein: CATSLGQGNTEAFF

J gene: TRBJ2-1
clone size: once
D gene: TRBD2
V gene: TRBV28
CDR3 DNA: TGTGCCAGCAGTATCCTAGTTGCGGGAGGCAGAGAGCAGTTCTTC
CDR3 protein: CASSILVAGGREQFF

J gene: TRBJ1-4
clone size: .
D gene: .
V gene: TRBV27
CDR3 DNA: TGTGCCAGCAGTCCGGGGTTGGGGGGGTCTGAAAAACTGTTTTTT
CDR3 protein: CASSPGLGGSEKLFF

J gene: TRBJ2-1
clone size: .
D gene: TRBD1
V gene: TRBV19
CDR3 DNA: TGTGCCAGTAGTACCGACAGGGGGCCTAACAATGAGCAGTTCTTC
CDR3 protein: CASSTDRGPNNEQFF

J gene: TRBJ1-4
clone size: few
D gene: TRBD1
V gene: TRBV29-1
CDR3 DNA: TGCAGCGTTCAGGGGGCGAATGAAAAACTGTTTTTT
CDR3 protein: CSVQGANEKLFF

J gene: TRBJ1-1
clone size: .
D gene: .
V gene: TRBV12-3/TRBV12-4
CDR3 DNA: TGTGCCAGCAGTTTATGGGGGGAGTCTGAAGCTTTCTTT
CDR3 protein: CASSLWGESEAFF

J gene: TRBJ2-1
clone size: once
D gene: TRBD2
V gene: TRBV24-1
CDR3 DNA: TGTGCCACCAGTGATTCCCAGAGGACTAGCTATGAGCAGTTCTTC
CDR3 protein: CATSDSQRTSYEQFF

J gene: TRBJ2-3
clone size: few
D gene: TRBD1
V gene: TRBV10-3
CDR3 DNA: TGTGCCATCAGTGGGGACAGGGGGCGAAGCACAGATACGCAGTATTTT
CDR3 protein: CAISGDRGRSTDTQYF

J gene: TRBJ1-2
clone size: .
D gene: .
V gene: TRBV3-1/TRBV3-2
CDR3 DNA: TGTGCCAGCAGCTCCATTAGGGGAATCTCTAGAGGCTATGGCTACACCTTC
CDR3 protein: CASSSIRGISRGYGYTF

J gene: TRBJ2-1
clone size: .
D gene: TRBD1
V gene: TRBV30
CDR3 DNA: TGTGCCTGTTCGCTCCGGGACAGGGTTAGAAATGAGCAGTTCTTC
CDR3 protein: CACSLRDRVRNEQFF

J gene: TRBJ1-2
clone size: .
D gene: TRBD1
V gene: TRBV30
CDR3 DNA: TGTGCCTGGACAGGGGGCAAGTGGGACTATGGCTACACCTTC
CDR3 protein: CAWTGGKWDYGYTF

J gene: TRBJ1-5
clone size: .
D gene: .
V gene: TRBV6-6
CDR3 DNA: TGTGCCACTAGACGCACCTCTAATCAGCCCCAGCATTTT
CDR3 protein: CATRRTSNQPQHF

J gene: TRBJ2-3
clone size: .
D gene: .
V gene: TRBV30
CDR3 DNA: TGTGCCTGGAGTACGAGCGGAGATACGCAGTATTTT
CDR3 protein: CAWSTSGDTQYF

J gene: TRBJ1-2
clone size: once
D gene: .
V gene: TRBV12-3/TRBV12-4
CDR3 DNA: TGTGCCAGCAGTTTCGGGGGACTTGGCTACACCTTC
CDR3 protein: CASSFGGLGYTF

J gene: TRBJ2-3
clone size: once
D gene: TRBD2
V gene: TRBV19
CDR3 DNA: TGTGCCAGTAGTACCTCTAGCGGGGGGGCCCCCGATACGCAGTATTTT
CDR3 protein: CASSTSSGGAPDTQYF

J gene: TRBJ1-4
clone size: few
D gene: .
V gene: TRBV29-1
CDR3 DNA: TGCAGCCCAGCCGGGCTCAGGGAAGGTGAAAAACTGTTTTTT
CDR3 protein: CSPAGLREGEKLFF

J gene: TRBJ1-2
clone size: .
D gene: TRBD1
V gene: TRBV13
CDR3 DNA: TGTGCCAGCAGCGGGACAGGGTTCCGGTGGGGCTACACCTTC
CDR3 protein: CASSGTGFRWGYTF

J gene: TRBJ2-7
clone size: .
D gene: TRBD2
V gene: TRBV6-5
CDR3 DNA: TGTGCCAGCACCGCCGGGGGGGCCTACGAGCAGTACTTC
CDR3 protein: CASTAGGAYEQYF

J gene: TRBJ1-2
clone size: .
D gene: TRBD1
V gene: TRBV5-5
CDR3 DNA: TGTGCCAGCAGCTGGGGGACAGGGGGTGGCTATGGCTACACCTTC
CDR3 protein: CASSWGTGGGYGYTF